The sequence of this T cell receptor (beta chain) was determined in a study of CD8 T cells in ankylosing spondylitis (dated by TCRdb to the late 2010s). About the full investigation: The study profiled T cell receptor beta repertoires in healthy donors and ankylosing spondylitis patients to find disease-linked TCR variants. Peripheral blood was sampled, and synovial fluid was also collected from ankylosing spondylitis patients. In total, the full study cohort was made up of 85 to 140 healthy donors and 25 to 30 ankylosing spondylitis patients. The full study reports these points: A TCR beta motif of several highly homologous amino acid variants appeared characteristic of blood from ankylosing spondylitis patients. The disease-linked clones were reported as significantly enriched in matched synovial fluid samples from ankylosing spondylitis patients. Some of the motif variants had been reported before in the synovial fluid and blood of reactive arthritis patients, a finding that suggests common disease-initiation mechanisms. In peripheral blood, the disease-linked clones were found at relatively low frequencies and had a CD8+ phenotype.

TCRdb shows the sequencer as Illumina HiSeq 2500. TCR beta libraries were prepared by quantitative 5'-RACE with molecular barcodes. The original pipeline was this. To identify disease-linked TCR variants, a new computational method was used, one built on a probabilistic model of VDJ rearrangement. TCRdb handled the public reads itself, with Q25 trimming in fastp and clone calling in MiXCR, and kept productive beta chains. Records with the same CDR3 protein are collapsed into one entry carrying the most frequent genes and DNA. The V and J calls were not made by the authors but by TCRdb's processing. This sample is represented by over 150,000 distinct CDR3 sequences; over 15% of them were singletons. Jointly, the top ten make up roughly 4.5% of the sample. V loses 4 bases, J loses 1 base, and the germline ends lie 14 bases apart. As encoded in the germline V gene, CDR1 is SGHVS while CDR2 is FNYEAQ. The CDR3 sequence holds 16 residues, the cysteine and phenylalanine included. The entry retains the CDR3 DNA only, 48 bases that are in frame from base 1.

With respect to this clonotype: The antigen this receptor binds is unknown. Base qualities are not recorded, but no much larger clone differs from it by a single base.

Material for sequencing was blood, either unsorted or a sorted T cell fraction (not recorded which). The rearrangement joined TRBV7-6 to TRBJ2-1; a confident D gene designation cannot be given. This TCR was sampled from a male donor under 35 with ankylosing spondylitis or in good health (not recorded which). Donor details come from another sample of the same person, matched by shared clones. At the DNA level, the sequence is TGTGCCAGCAGCTCGGGTCAACCCAGTTCCTACAATGAGCAGTTCTTC. Its translation reads: CASSSGQPSSYNEQFF.